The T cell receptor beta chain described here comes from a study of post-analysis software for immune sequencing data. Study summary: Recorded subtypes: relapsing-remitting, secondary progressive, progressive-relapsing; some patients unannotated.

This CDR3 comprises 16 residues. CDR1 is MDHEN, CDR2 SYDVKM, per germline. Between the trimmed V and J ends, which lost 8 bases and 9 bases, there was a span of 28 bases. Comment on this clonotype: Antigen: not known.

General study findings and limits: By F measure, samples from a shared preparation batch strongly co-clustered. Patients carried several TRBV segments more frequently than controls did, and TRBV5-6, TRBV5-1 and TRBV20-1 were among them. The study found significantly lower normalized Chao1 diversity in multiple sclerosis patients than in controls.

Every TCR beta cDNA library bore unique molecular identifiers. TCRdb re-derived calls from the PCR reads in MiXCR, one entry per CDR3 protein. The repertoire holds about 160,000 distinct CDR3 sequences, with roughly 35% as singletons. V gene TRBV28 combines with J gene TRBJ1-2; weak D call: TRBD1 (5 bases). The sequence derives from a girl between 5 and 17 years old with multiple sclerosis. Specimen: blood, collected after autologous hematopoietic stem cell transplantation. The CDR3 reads CASGPAEEGSKNSYTF. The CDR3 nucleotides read TGTGCCAGCGGTCCCGCAGAGGAGGGGAGTAAGAACAGCTACACCTTC.